This TCR beta chain was found in a study of tumor-infiltrating lymphocytes in primary liver carcinoma. CDR1 is SGHAT and CDR2 is FQNNGV in the germline V gene. The CDR3 length is 10 residues. The input was approximately 500 ng total RNA; TCR beta cDNA was made from it with a constant-region primer. Three nested multiplex PCR rounds of slightly modified ARM-PCR generated TCR beta libraries. With TRBV1-TRBV30 forward primers and a C-beta reverse primer, the first two PCR rounds were run for roughly 10 cycles each. TCRdb used MiXCR to reprocess the multiplex PCR reads, holding one entry per CDR3 protein. Among 20,000 to 30,000 distinct CDR3 sequences, roughly three quarters were seen once, and the ten largest hold about 32%. From about 19-30 mg of unsorted bulk tissue, DNA and RNA were co-extracted together. All patients had surgically resected primary liver carcinoma. Patients had chronic HBV infection and were treatment-naive.

About this clonotype: A junction end diverges from the germline sequence, so it may reflect a read error.

This clonotype was sampled from a woman under 40 with primary liver carcinoma and hepatitis B virus infection. The chain joins TRBV11-2 to TRBJ2-7; D unresolved. Sequenced material: liver tumor tissue from sampling region 5. The subset was: tumor region T5, tumor centre. Here the CDR3 DNA reads TGTACCAGCAGTGCCAGTGAGCAGTACTTC. This codes for CTSSASEQYF.